A selection of T cell receptor beta chains follows, all from one sample in a study of T cell responses to AZD1222 COVID-19 vaccine. Method: immunoSEQ multiplex PCR; TCRdb's copy keeps in-frame clones and lacks some. Of around 180,000 clones in the sample, around 90% were seen once. The sample was peripheral blood, taken on day 0 of AZD1222 vaccination. These receptors all come from an adult in good health. CDR3s include the opening cysteine and the closing phenylalanine or tryptophan. A D gene is named only where the DNA matches it firmly. The size of a clone is reported for some rows only, either as once, few or many, or as a class for expanded clones.

>TRBJ2-1|NA|TRBV20-1|NA
CSASNRHVGNEQFF
TGCAGTGCTAGTAACAGGCACGTTGGCAATGAGCAGTTCTTC
>TRBJ2-7|TRBD2|TRBV5-4|NA
CASSLAGTRAYEQYF
TGTGCCAGCAGCTTGGCCGGGACTAGAGCCTACGAGCAGTACTTC
>TRBJ2-7|TRBD2|TRBV6-5|NA
CASRTSGWSKAKQYF
TGTGCCAGCCGTACTAGCGGGTGGTCCAAGGCCAAGCAGTACTTC
>TRBJ1-3|NA|TRBV21-1|NA
CASSKVYLGGIAPDTIYF
TGTGCCAGCAGCAAAGTTTATCTAGGAGGAATCGCACCGGACACCATATATTTT
>TRBJ1-5|TRBD1|TRBV30|NA
CAWSEWPTGDGNQPQHF
TGTGCCTGGAGTGAGTGGCCAACAGGGGATGGCAATCAGCCCCAGCATTTT
>TRBJ1-2|NA|TRBV28|once
CASSWTPYGYTF
TGTGCCAGCAGTTGGACCCCTTATGGCTACACCTTC
>TRBJ2-7|NA|TRBV30|few
CAWCDLPGTRKSYEQYF
TGTGCCTGGTGTGACTTACCCGGGACAAGAAAATCCTACGAGCAGTACTTC
>TRBJ1-5|TRBD1|TRBV9|NA
CASSESTQGAGQPQHF
TGTGCCAGCAGCGAATCAACCCAGGGGGCGGGGCAGCCCCAGCATTTT
>TRBJ1-2|NA|TRBV19|NA
CASTNGQVPPWGYTF
TGTGCCAGTACCAACGGACAAGTCCCTCCTTGGGGCTACACCTTC
>TRBJ1-5|NA|TRBV18|NA
CASSPDTGRNQPQHF
TGTGCCAGCTCACCAGACACAGGGCGCAATCAGCCCCAGCATTTT
>TRBJ1-5|TRBD1|TRBV10-2|NA
CASRDGQGAQPQHF
TGCGCCAGCAGGGATGGACAGGGCGCTCAGCCCCAGCATTTT
>TRBJ2-7|NA|TRBV3-1/TRBV3-2|NA
CASSQAWGSYEQYF
TGTGCCAGCAGCCAAGCTTGGGGCTCCTACGAGCAGTACTTC
>TRBJ1-3|NA|TRBV5-6|once
CASSSRVNTIYF
TGTGCCAGCAGCTCCAGGGTGAACACCATATATTTT
>TRBJ2-7|NA|TRBV20-1|NA
CSASETEAVQFDEQYF
TGCAGTGCTAGTGAGACAGAAGCGGTTCAGTTCGACGAGCAGTACTTC
>TRBJ2-3|TRBD2|TRBV20-1|NA
CSASGLRLAGISSTDTQYF
TGCAGTGCTAGTGGGTTAAGACTAGCGGGTATCTCTAGCACAGATACGCAGTATTTT
>TRBJ1-5|TRBD1|TRBV2|NA
CASRATGGFSNQPQHF
TGTGCCAGCAGAGCGACAGGGGGCTTTAGCAATCAGCCCCAGCATTTT
>TRBJ1-6|NA|TRBV10-3|few
CAISGGLGSPLHF
TGTGCCATCAGTGGGGGGCTCGGTTCACCCCTCCACTTT
>TRBJ2-7|TRBD2|TRBV19|NA
CASSPGTSYEQYF
TGTGCCAGTAGTCCAGGGACTAGCTACGAGCAGTACTTC
>TRBJ2-5|NA|TRBV6-5|NA
CASSLRGVTQYF
TGTGCCAGCAGCCTCCGCGGGGTGACCCAGTACTTC
>TRBJ2-3|NA|TRBV11-2|NA
CASSLVIQFWATQYF
TGTGCCAGCAGCTTAGTTATCCAGTTTTGGGCTACGCAGTATTTT
>TRBJ2-5|NA|TRBV28|NA
CASSLGGAQETQYF
TGTGCCAGCAGTTTGGGGGGGGCTCAAGAGACCCAGTACTTC
>TRBJ1-3|NA|TRBV5-1|NA
CASSPVGQTSGNTIYF
TGCGCCAGCAGCCCCGTCGGGCAGACCTCTGGAAACACCATATATTTT
>TRBJ2-5|NA|TRBV18|NA
CASSKGETQYF
TGTGCCAGCTCCAAAGGGGAGACCCAGTACTTC
>TRBJ1-2|NA|TRBV19|once
CASQKGGSKVYGYTF
TGTGCCAGTCAGAAGGGCGGGTCTAAGGTCTATGGCTACACCTTC
>TRBJ2-7|NA|TRBV28|few
CASSFPGEGYEQYF
TGTGCCAGCAGTTTCCCCGGGGAAGGCTACGAGCAGTACTTC
>TRBJ1-5|NA|TRBV29-1|NA
CSVGEGQPQHF
TGCAGCGTTGGCGAGGGGCAGCCCCAGCATTTT
>TRBJ1-4|NA|TRBV6-5|NA
CASSYSDTGKLFF
TGTGCCAGCAGTTACTCCGACACCGGGAAACTGTTTTTT
>TRBJ2-7|NA|TRBV7-8|NA
CASSLTAGADEQYF
TGTGCCAGCAGCTTAACTGCAGGGGCGGACGAGCAGTACTTC
>TRBJ2-5|NA|TRBV5-1|few
CASSEDQETQYF
TGCGCCAGCAGCGAAGATCAAGAGACCCAGTACTTC
>TRBJ2-1|NA|TRBV15|NA
CATSRKDSSPGNEQFF
TGTGCCACCAGCAGAAAGGACAGTTCCCCAGGGAATGAGCAGTTCTTC
>TRBJ1-4|NA|TRBV4-1|NA
CASSHGTGEKLFF
TGCGCCAGCAGCCATGGAACCGGGGAAAAACTGTTTTTT
>TRBJ2-1|TRBD2|TRBV5-1|NA
CASSLQLAEKRHEQFF
TGCGCCAGCAGCTTGCAACTAGCGGAGAAGCGCCATGAGCAGTTCTTC
>TRBJ2-7|TRBD1|TRBV4-1|NA
CASSQGTGDSYEQYF
TGCGCCAGCAGCCAAGGTACAGGGGACTCCTACGAGCAGTACTTC
>TRBJ2-7|NA|TRBV10-1|NA
CASSGSSYEQYF
TGCGCCAGCAGCGGTAGCTCCTACGAGCAGTACTTC
>TRBJ1-6|NA|TRBV30|NA
CAWSAQVNSPLHF
TGTGCCTGGAGTGCTCAGGTTAATTCACCCCTCCACTTT
>TRBJ2-1|TRBD2|TRBV4-2|NA
CASSQDRAGGSYNEQFF
TGTGCCAGCAGCCAAGATAGAGCGGGAGGTTCCTACAATGAGCAGTTCTTC
>TRBJ1-4|NA|TRBV28|NA
CASSFRSGVPGEKLFF
TGTGCCAGCAGTTTTCGGTCTGGGGTCCCGGGCGAAAAACTGTTTTTT
>TRBJ1-6|NA|TRBV2|few
CASFAGPGNSPLHF
TGTGCCAGCTTTGCGGGGCCGGGGAATTCACCCCTCCACTTT
>TRBJ1-2|NA|TRBV12-3/TRBV12-4|NA
CASSPQPAYGYTF
TGTGCCAGCAGTCCTCAGCCGGCCTATGGCTACACCTTC
>TRBJ1-3|NA|TRBV7-3|NA
CASSPARGNTIYF
TGTGCCAGCAGCCCCGCGAGGGGAAACACCATATATTTT
>TRBJ2-2|TRBD1|TRBV6-5|NA
CASSRQGAYAGELFF
TGTGCCAGCAGCCGACAGGGGGCATACGCCGGGGAGCTGTTTTTT
>TRBJ2-7|NA|TRBV28|NA
CASSLAGPPYEQYF
TGTGCCAGCAGTTTAGCGGGCCCCCCCTACGAGCAGTACTTC
>TRBJ2-7|TRBD2|TRBV7-3|NA
CASSPLGISGIHEQYF
TGTGCCAGCAGCCCCCTTGGTATTAGCGGGATTCACGAGCAGTACTTC
>TRBJ2-5|NA|TRBV7-2|NA
CASSAGWETQYF
TGTGCCAGCAGCGCCGGGTGGGAGACCCAGTACTTC
>TRBJ1-5|NA|TRBV18|few
CASSGEANQPQHF
TGTGCCAGCTCAGGGGAGGCCAATCAGCCCCAGCATTTT
>TRBJ2-7|NA|TRBV4-1|NA
CASSPQGYLEQYF
TGCGCCAGCAGCCCGCAGGGGTACCTCGAGCAGTACTTC
>TRBJ2-7|TRBD2|TRBV4-1|NA
CASSQEKRETYEQYF
TGCGCCAGCAGCCAAGAGAAGCGGGAGACCTACGAGCAGTACTTC
>TRBJ1-5|NA|TRBV4-2|NA
CASSQTGHGTGMGAQHF
TGTGCCAGCAGCCAAACCGGCCACGGCACAGGGATGGGGGCCCAGCATTTT
>TRBJ2-1|NA|TRBV5-7|once
CASSPWTMDPEQFF
TGTGCCAGCAGCCCCTGGACCATGGATCCTGAGCAGTTCTTC
>TRBJ1-5|NA|TRBV28|NA
CASSLIRASNQPQHF
TGTGCCAGCAGTTTGATCAGGGCTAGCAATCAGCCCCAGCATTTT